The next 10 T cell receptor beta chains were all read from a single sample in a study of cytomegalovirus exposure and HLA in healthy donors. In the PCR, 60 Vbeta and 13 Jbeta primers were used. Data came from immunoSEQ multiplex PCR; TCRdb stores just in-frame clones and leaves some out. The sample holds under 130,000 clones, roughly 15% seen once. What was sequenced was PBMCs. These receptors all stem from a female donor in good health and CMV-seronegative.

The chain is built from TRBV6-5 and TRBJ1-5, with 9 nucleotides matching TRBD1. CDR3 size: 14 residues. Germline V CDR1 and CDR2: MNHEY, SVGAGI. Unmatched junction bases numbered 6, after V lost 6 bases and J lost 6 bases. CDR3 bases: TGTGCCAGCAGCCCCGGGACAGGGTTTCAGCCCCAGCATTTT. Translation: CASSPGTGFQPQHF.

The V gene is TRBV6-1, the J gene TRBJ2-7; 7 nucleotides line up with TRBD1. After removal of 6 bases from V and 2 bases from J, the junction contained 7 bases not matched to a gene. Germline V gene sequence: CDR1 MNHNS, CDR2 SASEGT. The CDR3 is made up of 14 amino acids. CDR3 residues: CASRERQGTYEQYF. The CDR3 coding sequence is TGTGCCAGCAGGGAAAGACAGGGAACCTACGAGCAGTACTTC.

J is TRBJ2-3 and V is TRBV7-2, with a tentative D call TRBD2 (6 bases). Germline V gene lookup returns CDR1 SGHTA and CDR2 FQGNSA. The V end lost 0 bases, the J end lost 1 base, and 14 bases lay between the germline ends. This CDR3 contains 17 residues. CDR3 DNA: TGTGCCAGCAGCTTAGCTCCGCGGGGTTCTCGCACAGATACGCAGTATTTT. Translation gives CASSLAPRGSRTDTQYF.

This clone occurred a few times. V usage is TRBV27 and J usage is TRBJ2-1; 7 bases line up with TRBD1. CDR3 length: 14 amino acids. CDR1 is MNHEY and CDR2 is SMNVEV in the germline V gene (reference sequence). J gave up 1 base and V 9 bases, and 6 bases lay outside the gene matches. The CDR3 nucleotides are TGTGCCAGTAAGGGACAGAATTCCTACAATGAGCAGTTCTTC. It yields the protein CASKGQNSYNEQFF.

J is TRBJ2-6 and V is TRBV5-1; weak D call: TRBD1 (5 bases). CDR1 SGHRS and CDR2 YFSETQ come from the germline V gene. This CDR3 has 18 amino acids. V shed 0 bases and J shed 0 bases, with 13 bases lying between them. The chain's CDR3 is CASSLGWGDSSGANVLTF. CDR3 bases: TGCGCCAGCAGCTTGGGCTGGGGCGACAGCTCTGGGGCCAACGTCCTGACTTTC.

CDR3 coding DNA: TGTGCCAGCAGCGTAGTGTCGGGGCGCGGGGGCGGGGAGCTGTTTTTT. Its protein is CASSVVSGRGGGELFF. The V call is TRBV9, the J call TRBJ2-2, with 7 bases aligning to TRBD2. Germline V CDR1 and CDR2: SGDLS, YYNGEE. The CDR3 loop spans 16 amino acids. Trimming took 0 bases from V and 7 from J; bases not matched to a gene: 9.

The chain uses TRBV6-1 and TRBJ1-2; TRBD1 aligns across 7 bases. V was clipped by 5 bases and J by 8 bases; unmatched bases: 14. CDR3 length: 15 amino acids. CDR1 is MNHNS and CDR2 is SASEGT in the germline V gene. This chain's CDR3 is CASSPDRAKVIGYTF. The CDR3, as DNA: TGTGCCAGCAGTCCAGACAGGGCAAAAGTGATAGGCTACACCTTC.

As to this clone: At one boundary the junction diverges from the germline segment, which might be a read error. The CDR3 region is CASSLSAPGTANSTDTQYF. For the CDR3, the DNA is TGTGCTAGCAGCTTATCTGCCCCGGGGACAGCCAATAGCACAGATACGCAGTATTTT. This sequence joins TRBV7-7 and TRBJ2-3; TRBD1 aligns across 7 bases. CDR1 SSHAT and CDR2 FNYEAQ come from the germline V gene (reference sequence). This CDR3 contains 19 residues.

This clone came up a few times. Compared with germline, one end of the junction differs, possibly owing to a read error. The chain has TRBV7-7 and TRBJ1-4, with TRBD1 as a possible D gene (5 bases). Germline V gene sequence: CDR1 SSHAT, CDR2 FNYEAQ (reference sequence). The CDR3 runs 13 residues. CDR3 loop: CASSLRQNEKLFF. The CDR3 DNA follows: TGTGCTAGCAGCTTACGACAGAATGAAAAACTGTTTTTT.

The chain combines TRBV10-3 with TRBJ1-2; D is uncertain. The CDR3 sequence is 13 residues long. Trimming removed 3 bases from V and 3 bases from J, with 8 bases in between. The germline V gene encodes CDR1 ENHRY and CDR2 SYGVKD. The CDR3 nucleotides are TGTGCCATCAGTGAATCAGGTGACTATGGCTACACCTTC. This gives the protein CAISESGDYGYTF.